Listed here are 13 T cell receptor beta chains from one sample, sequenced in a study of monozygotic twins with inflammatory bowel disease. For each CDR3 protein, TCRdb gives one entry from its re-call of the 5' RACE reads, without DNA. The sample's table shows fewer than 550,000 distinct CDR3 sequences. The sample was blood. These receptors all come from a human donor with ulcerative colitis or Crohn's disease, or a healthy co-twin of an affected twin (not recorded which).

V and J are TRBV23-1 and TRBJ2-7; TCRdb's D gene call, TRBD2, goes unchecked for lack of DNA. TRBV23-1 is an open reading frame, and its role is uncertain. The CDR3 has 16 amino acids. The CDR3 reads CASSQSGKKGAYEQYF.

This chain uses TRBV24-1 with TRBJ2-1. Germline lookup yields CDR1 KGHDR and CDR2 SFDVKD. The CDR3 is made up of 16 amino acids. The CDR3 is CATSSPVDRAGNEQFF.

The chain combines TRBV13 with TRBJ2-3; TCRdb proposes TRBD1, but this gene call is untestable without DNA. This CDR3 is built from 18 residues. The germline V gene has CDR1 PRHDT and CDR2 FYEKMQ (reference sequence). CDR3: CASSTAPSTSIGSDTQYF.

This chain links TRBV12-3 or TRBV12-4 with TRBJ1-1. CDR3 length equals 14 residues. The CDR3 sequence: CASDLGVGDTEAFF.

The chain couples TRBV6-1 to TRBJ2-2; the TCRdb call, TRBD1, lacks DNA for checking. This CDR3 comprises 15 residues. Germline values: CDR1 MNHNS, CDR2 SASEGT. The CDR3 sequence is CASKQGTGLTGELFF.

V and J are TRBV5-1 and TRBJ1-2; TCRdb calls TRBD1, which cannot be checked without DNA. CDR3 length: 15 amino acids. Germline values: CDR1 SGHRS, CDR2 YFSETQ. The CDR3 protein is CASSGGTVYNYGYTF. The full variable domain, completed using reference TRBV5-1 and TRBJ1-2, is KAGVTQTPRYLIKTRGQQVTLSCSPISGHRSVSWYQQTPGQGLQFLFEYFSETQRNKGNFPGRFSGRQFSNSRSEMNVSTLELGDSALYLCASSGGTVYNYGYTFGSGTRLTVV.

This chain uses TRBV5-1 with TRBJ2-3. Germline V gene lookup returns CDR1 SGHRS and CDR2 YFSETQ. The CDR3 sequence is 13 residues long. CDR3: CASSFFGTDTQYF.

J is TRBJ1-2 and V is TRBV21-1; no DNA is available, so the TRBD1 call from TCRdb remains unchecked. TRBV21-1 is a recognized pseudogene. There are 14 residues in the CDR3. CDR3 region: CASTSGKRVYGYTF.

The V call is TRBV7-2, the J call TRBJ2-3. Per germline, CDR1 SGHTA and CDR2 FQGNSA. The CDR3 contains 15 residues. The CDR3 loop reads CASSLASASTDTQYF.

The chain carries TRBV20-1 and TRBJ2-3; TCRdb selects TRBD2, and the lack of DNA leaves this call unchecked. Germline loops: CDR1 DFQATT, CDR2 SNEGSKA (reference sequence). This CDR3 has 16 residues. CDR3 amino acids: CSATPTSGGREDTQYF.

This CDR3 reads CASSLWASYNEQFF. V usage is TRBV27 and J usage is TRBJ2-1. The length of the CDR3 is 14 residues. The V gene's germline CDR1 is MNHEY and CDR2 SMNVEV (reference sequence).

The chain combines TRBV6-2 or TRBV6-3 with TRBJ2-1; TCRdb picks TRBD1, but there is no DNA to check that call. The CDR3 has 20 amino acids. CDR1 MNHEY and CDR2 SVGEGT come from the germline V gene. The CDR3 protein is CASSYPGGLGRELSYNEQFF.

The chain has TRBV7-2 and TRBJ1-5. The germline V gene has CDR1 SGHTA and CDR2 FQGNSA. The CDR3 has 12 amino acids. The CDR3 sequence is CASSPSNQPQHF.